The TCR beta chain described here comes from a study of early T cells in non-severe SARS-CoV-2 infection. Study details: The authors sequenced bulk RNA from unsorted whole blood, leaving chains unpaired. Study findings and constraints: Database matching using VDJdb favored anti-spike CD8 responses, with private and CD4 specificities left missing.

Attached unique molecular identifiers marked individual cDNA molecules. TCRdb fed the 5' RACE reads into MiXCR, producing one record per CDR3 protein. The sample comprises 64,000 or so distinct CDR3 sequences, about 11% of which are singletons, and approximately 3% rests with the top ten. Details on this clonotype: Its specificity is not known.

Sequencing was performed on whole blood, taken at baseline. This receptor was identified in an adult who was a healthcare worker with PCR-confirmed SARS-CoV-2 infection or an uninfected control (not recorded which).

Here the CDR3 reads CAWRKLSREAFF. The CDR3 coding sequence is TGTGCCTGGAGAAAGTTATCGAGGGAAGCTTTCTTT. This chain connects TRBV30 to TRBJ1-1; D ambiguous. The V end lost 3 bases, the J end lost 8 bases, and 13 bases lay between the germline ends. Germline V lookup: CDR1 GTSNPN, CDR2 SVGIG (reference sequence). The CDR3 runs to 12 residues.